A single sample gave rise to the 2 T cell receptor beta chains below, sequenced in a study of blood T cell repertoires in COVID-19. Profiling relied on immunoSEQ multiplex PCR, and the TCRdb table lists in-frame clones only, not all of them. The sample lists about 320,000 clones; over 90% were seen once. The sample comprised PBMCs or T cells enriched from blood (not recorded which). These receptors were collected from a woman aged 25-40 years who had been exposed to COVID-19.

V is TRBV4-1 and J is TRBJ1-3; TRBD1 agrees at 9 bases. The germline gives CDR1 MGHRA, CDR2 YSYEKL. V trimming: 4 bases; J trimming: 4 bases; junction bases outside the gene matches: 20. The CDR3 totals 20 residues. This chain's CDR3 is CASSRVPGDRVLSGGNTIYF. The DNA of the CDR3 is TGCGCCAGCAGCCGCGTCCCGGGGGACAGGGTCCTATCGGGCGGAAACACCATATATTTT.

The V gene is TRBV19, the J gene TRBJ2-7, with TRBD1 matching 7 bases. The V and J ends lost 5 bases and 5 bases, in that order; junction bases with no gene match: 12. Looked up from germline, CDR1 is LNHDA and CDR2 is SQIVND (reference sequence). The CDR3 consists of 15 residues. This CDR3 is CASSPPNRGPDEQYF. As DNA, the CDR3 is TGTGCCAGTAGTCCCCCCAACAGGGGACCCGACGAGCAGTACTTC.